This T cell receptor (beta chain) stems from a study of blood T cell repertoires in COVID-19. About the study: Sample material is recorded as cDNA or gDNA derived from T cells, B-cell-depleted T cells, or PBMCs.

Per germline, CDR1 MNHEY and CDR2 SVGAGI. The CDR3 runs 14 residues. V gave up 10 bases and J gave up 1 base; unmatched junction bases: 9. Original methodology: Reference gene primers were amplified, and this amplification served to estimate nucleated cell counts. The repertoire was sequenced with immunoSEQ multiplex PCR; TCRdb's copy has only in-frame clones and lacks some. That table furnishes V, J and clone size, whereas the DNA furnished D and trimming. This sample has around 50,000 clones, with 86% found just once. The chain has TRBV6-5 and TRBJ1-1; 7 bases map to TRBD1. This receptor was obtained from a human donor in a cohort sampled during active COVID-19. The material sequenced was peripheral blood. The CDR3 reads CANKSRDRNTEAFF. The CDR3 DNA follows: TGTGCCAACAAATCAAGGGACAGGAACACTGAAGCTTTCTTT.